This TCR beta chain derives from a study of blood T cell repertoires in COVID-19. Study-level information: Sources were T cells, B-cell-depleted T cells, or PBMCs; the material itself was cDNA or gDNA.

Germline V gives CDR1 MNHEY, CDR2 SVGAGI. V lost 6 bases to trimming and J lost 0 bases, with 14 bases between them. The CDR3 spans 15 residues. As processed by the authors: Amplification with reference gene primers provided the estimates of nucleated cell counts. The table came from immunoSEQ multiplex PCR; TCRdb's copy has only in-frame clones and leaves some out. V and J calls plus clone size are reproduced from that table; the DNA served to infer D and trimming. Counted here are nearly 55,000 clones, about three quarters occurring once; the ten biggest clones make up approximately 15%. The TCR comes from a human donor with active or convalescent COVID-19. The donor label of this sample is uncertain. The rearrangement uses TRBV6-5 and TRBJ1-2; possibly TRBD1 for D (5 bases). Sequenced: peripheral blood. The CDR3: CASRERDEANYGYTF. DNA of the CDR3: TGTGCCAGCAGGGAGCGGGACGAAGCTAACTATGGCTACACCTTC.